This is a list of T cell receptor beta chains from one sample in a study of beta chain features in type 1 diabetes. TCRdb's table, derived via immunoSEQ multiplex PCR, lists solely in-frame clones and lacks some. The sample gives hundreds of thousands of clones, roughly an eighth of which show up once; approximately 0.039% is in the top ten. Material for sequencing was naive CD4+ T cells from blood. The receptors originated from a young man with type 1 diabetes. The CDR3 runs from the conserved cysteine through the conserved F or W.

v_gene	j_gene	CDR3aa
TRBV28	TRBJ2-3	CASSEAGGSTDTQYF
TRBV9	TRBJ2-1	CASSVGSSYYNEQFF
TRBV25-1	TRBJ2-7	CASSELASQTSYEQYF
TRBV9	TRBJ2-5	CASSERGLAGSQETQYF
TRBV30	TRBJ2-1	CALNEQFF
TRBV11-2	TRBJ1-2	CASSFNSPVYGYTF
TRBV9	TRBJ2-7	CASTLADGSYEQYF
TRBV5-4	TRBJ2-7	CASSLPGTERYEQYF
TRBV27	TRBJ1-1	CASTTNRIDEAFF
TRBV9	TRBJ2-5	CASSTQGLQETQYF
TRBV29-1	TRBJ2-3	CSGFNSGGNTQYF
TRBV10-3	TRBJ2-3	CAISESGGVPDTQYF
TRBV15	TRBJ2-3	CATSRGAGPSDTQYF
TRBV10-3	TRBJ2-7	CAISELKSYEQYF
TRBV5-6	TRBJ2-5	CASGSKRPQYF
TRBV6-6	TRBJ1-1	CASSYPGAFF
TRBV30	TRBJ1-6	CAWSPRGSGHSPLHF
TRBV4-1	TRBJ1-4	CASSQIGIVYEKLFF
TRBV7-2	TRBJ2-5	CASSLGLAETQYF
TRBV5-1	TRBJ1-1	CASSLGDRNTEAFF
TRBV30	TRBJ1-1	CAWSKLPGGPTEAFF
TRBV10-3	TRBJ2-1	CATVSDRSYNEQFF
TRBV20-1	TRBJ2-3	CSLLEASAQYF
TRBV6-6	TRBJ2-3	CASSYGGGFTDTQYF
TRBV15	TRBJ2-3	CATSTRLAGGLTDTQYF
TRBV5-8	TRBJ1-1	CASRRGMNTEAFF
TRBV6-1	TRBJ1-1	CASRSQYMNTEAFF
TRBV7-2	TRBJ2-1	CASSLMAEYNEQFF
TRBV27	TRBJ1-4	CASTGRGEKLFF
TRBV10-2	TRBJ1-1	CASTGTPGGGNTEAFF
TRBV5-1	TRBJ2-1	CASSTDRARNEQFF
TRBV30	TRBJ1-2	CAWSVIIPYGYTF
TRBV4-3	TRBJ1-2	CASSQDRGDYGYTF
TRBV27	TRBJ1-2	CASSAQVWGYGYTF
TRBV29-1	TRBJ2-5	CSVDRQGQETQYF
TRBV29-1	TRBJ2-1	CSVARRYNEQFF
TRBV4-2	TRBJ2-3	CASSRTAGGLGAGDTQYF
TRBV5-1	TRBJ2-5	CASSLVVEETQYF
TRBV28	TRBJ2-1	CASRAGGQNEQFF
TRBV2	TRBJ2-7	CAFTVAAPRYEQYF
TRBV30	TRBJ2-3	CAWTSGTGVGDTQYF
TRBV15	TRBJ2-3	CATSSGQGELDTQYF
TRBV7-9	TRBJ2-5	CASSLSEETQYF
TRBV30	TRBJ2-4	CAWSWGTDYDKNIQYF
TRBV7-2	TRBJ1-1	CASSLLLRTGVSVAFF
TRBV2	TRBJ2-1	CASSRSGIQGNEQFF